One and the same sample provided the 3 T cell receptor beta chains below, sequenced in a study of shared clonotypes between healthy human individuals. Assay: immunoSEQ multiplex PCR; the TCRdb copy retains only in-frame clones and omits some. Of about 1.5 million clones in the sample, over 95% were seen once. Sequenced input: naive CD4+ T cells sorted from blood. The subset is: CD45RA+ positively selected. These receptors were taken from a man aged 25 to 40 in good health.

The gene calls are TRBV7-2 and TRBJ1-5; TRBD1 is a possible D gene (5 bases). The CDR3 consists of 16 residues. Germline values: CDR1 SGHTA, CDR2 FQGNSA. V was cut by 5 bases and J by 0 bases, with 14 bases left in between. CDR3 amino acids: CASSQQWGTSNQPQHF. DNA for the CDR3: TGTGCCAGCAGCCAACAGTGGGGGACTAGCAATCAGCCCCAGCATTTT.

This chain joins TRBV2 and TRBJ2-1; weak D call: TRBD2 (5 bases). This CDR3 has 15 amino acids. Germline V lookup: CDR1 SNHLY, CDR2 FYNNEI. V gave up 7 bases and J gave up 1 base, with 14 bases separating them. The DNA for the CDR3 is TGTGCCAGCACCGACGGCGGGTGGTCCTACAATGAGCAGTTCTTC. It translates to CASTDGGWSYNEQFF.

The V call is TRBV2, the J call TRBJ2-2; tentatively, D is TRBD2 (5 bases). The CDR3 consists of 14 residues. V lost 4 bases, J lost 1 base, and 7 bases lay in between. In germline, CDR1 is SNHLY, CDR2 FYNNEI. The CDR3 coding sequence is TGTGCCAGCAGTGCCGGGGAGAACACCGGGGAGCTGTTTTTT. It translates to CASSAGENTGELFF.